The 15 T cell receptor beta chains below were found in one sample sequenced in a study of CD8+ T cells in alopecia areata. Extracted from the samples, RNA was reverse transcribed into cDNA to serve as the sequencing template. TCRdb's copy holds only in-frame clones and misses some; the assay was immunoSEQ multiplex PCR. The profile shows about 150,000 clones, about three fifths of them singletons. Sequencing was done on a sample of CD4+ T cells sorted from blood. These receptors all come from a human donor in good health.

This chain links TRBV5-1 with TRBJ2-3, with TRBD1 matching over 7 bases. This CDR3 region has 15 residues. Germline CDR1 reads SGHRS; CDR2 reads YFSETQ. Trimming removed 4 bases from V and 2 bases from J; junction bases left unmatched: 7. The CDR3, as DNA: TGCGCCAGCAGCACTTGGACAGGACCCACAGATACGCAGTATTTT. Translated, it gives CASSTWTGPTDTQYF.

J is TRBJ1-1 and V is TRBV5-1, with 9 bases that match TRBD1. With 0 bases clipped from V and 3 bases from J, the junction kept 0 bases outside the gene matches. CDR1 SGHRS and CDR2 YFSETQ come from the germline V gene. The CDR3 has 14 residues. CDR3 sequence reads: CASSLDRGHTEAFF. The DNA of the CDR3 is TGCGCCAGCAGCTTGGACAGGGGGCACACTGAAGCTTTCTTT.

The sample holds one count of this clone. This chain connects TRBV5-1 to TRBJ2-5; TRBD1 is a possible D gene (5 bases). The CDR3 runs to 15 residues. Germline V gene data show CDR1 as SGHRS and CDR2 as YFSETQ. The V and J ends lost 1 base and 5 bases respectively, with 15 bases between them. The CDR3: CASSLMSPPGETQYF. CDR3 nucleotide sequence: TGCGCCAGCAGCTTGATGTCGCCACCAGGGGAGACCCAGTACTTC.

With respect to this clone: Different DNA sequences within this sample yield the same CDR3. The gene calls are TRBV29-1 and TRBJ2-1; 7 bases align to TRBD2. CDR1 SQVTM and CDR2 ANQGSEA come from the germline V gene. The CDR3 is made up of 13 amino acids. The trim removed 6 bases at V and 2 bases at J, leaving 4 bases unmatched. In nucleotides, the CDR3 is TGCAGCGTGGGGAGGGCCACCTACAATGAGCAGTTCTTC. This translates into CSVGRATYNEQFF.

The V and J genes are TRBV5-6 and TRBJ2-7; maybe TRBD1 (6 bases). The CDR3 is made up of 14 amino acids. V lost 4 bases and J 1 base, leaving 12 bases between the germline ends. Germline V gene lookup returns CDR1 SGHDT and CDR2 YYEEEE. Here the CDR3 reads CASSVMGASYEQYF. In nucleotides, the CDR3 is TGTGCCAGCAGCGTAATGGGGGCTTCCTACGAGCAGTACTTC.

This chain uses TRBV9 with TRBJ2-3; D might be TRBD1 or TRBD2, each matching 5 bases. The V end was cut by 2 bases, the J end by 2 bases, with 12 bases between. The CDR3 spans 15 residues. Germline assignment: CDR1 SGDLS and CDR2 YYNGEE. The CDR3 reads CASSVDGGPTDTQYF. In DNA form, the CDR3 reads TGTGCCAGCAGCGTCGATGGGGGACCCACAGATACGCAGTATTTT. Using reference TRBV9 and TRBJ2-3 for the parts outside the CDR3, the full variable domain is DSGVTQTPKHLITATGQRVTLRCSPRSGDLSVYWYQQSLDQGLQFLIQYYNGEERAKGNILERFSAQQFPDLHSELNLSSLELGDSALYFCASSVDGGPTDTQYFGPGTRLTVL.

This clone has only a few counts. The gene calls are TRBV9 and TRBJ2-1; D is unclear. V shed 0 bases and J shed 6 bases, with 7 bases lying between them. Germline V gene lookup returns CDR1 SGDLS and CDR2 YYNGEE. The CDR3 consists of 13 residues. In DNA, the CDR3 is TGTGCCAGCAGCGTAGATTGGCCCAATGAGCAGTTCTTC. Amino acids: CASSVDWPNEQFF.

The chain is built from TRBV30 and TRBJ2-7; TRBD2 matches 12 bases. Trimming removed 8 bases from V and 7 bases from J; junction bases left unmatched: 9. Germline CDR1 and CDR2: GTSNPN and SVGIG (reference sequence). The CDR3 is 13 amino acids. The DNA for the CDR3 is TGTGCCGGAACACTAGCGGGAGGTCGGGAGCAGTACTTC. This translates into CAGTLAGGREQYF.

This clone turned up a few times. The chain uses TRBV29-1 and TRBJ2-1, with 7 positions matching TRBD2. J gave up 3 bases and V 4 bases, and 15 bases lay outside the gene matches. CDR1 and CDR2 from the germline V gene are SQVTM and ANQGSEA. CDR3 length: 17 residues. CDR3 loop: CSVVIVEAGPHYNEQFF. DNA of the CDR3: TGCAGCGTTGTAATCGTTGAAGCGGGGCCACACTACAATGAGCAGTTCTTC.

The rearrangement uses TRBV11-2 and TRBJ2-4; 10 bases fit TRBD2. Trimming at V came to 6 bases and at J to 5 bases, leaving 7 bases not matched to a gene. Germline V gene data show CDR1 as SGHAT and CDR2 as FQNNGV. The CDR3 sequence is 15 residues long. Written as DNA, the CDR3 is TGTGCCAGCAGTTCGGCACTAGCGGGACAAAACATTCAGTACTTC. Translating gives CASSSALAGQNIQYF.

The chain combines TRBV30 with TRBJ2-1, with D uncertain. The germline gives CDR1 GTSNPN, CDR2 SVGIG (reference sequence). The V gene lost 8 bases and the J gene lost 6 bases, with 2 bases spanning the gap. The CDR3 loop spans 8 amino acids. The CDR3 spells CALNEQFF. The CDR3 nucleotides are TGTGCCCTCAATGAGCAGTTCTTC.

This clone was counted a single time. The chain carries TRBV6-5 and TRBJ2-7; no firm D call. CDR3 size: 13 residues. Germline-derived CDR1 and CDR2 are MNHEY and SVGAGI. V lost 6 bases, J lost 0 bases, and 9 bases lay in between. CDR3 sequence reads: CASSRRSSYEQYF. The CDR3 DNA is TGTGCCAGCAGCCGAAGGAGCTCCTACGAGCAGTACTTC.

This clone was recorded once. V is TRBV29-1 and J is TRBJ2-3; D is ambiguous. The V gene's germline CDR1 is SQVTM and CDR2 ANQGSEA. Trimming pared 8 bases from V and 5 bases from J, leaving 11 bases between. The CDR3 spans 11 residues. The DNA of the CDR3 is TGCAGCCTAGGCCGAGGAGATACGCAGTATTTT. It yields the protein CSLGRGDTQYF.

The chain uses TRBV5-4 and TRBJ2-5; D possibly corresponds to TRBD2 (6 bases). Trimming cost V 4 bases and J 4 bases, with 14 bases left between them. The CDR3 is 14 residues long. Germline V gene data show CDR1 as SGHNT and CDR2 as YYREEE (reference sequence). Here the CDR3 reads CASSRGNLPETQYF. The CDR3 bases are TGTGCCAGCAGCCGCGGGAACTTACCAGAGACCCAGTACTTC.

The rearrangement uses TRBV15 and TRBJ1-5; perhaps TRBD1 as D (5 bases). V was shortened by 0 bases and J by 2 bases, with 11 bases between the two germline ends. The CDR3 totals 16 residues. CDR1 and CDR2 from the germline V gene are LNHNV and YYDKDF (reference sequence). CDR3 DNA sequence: TGTGCCACCAGCAGAGATGGGTTGGGGGGCAATCAGCCCCAGCATTTT. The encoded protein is CATSRDGLGGNQPQHF.